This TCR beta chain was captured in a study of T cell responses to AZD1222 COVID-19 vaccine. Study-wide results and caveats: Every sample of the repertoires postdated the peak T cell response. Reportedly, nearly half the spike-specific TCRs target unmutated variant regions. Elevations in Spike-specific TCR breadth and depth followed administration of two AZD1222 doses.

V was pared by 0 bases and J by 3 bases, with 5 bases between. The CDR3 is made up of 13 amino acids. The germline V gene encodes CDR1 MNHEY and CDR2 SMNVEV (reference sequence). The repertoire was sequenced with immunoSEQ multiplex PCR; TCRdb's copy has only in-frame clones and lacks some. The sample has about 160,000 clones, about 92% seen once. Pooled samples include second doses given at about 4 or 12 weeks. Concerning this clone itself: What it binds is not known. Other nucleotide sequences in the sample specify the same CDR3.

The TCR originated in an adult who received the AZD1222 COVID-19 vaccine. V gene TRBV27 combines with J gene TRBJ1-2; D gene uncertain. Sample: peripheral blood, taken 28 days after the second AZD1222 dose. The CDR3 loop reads CASSLSGDYGYTF. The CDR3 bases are TGTGCCAGCAGTTTATCCGGGGACTATGGCTACACCTTC.